A single sample is the source of the 31 T cell receptor beta chains below, sequenced in a study of blood T cell repertoires in COVID-19. Clones were sequenced by immunoSEQ multiplex PCR, and TCRdb holds only the in-frame ones, with some missing. The data contain 140,000 or so clones, around nine tenths of them singletons. Sequenced sample: peripheral blood. All receptors come from a man in his sixties with active or convalescent COVID-19.

This clone was recorded once. The gene calls are TRBV6-2 or TRBV6-3 and TRBJ1-5, with 8 nucleotides matching TRBD1. CDR1 MNHEY and CDR2 SVGEGT come from the germline V gene. This CDR3 spans 15 amino acids. V shed 5 bases and J 2 bases; nucleotides not matched to a gene: 5. CDR3 sequence reads: CASSPGTGRNQPQHF. CDR3 DNA: TGTGCCAGCAGTCCCGGGACAGGCCGCAATCAGCCCCAGCATTTT.

The chain combines TRBV29-1 with TRBJ1-2; unclear D gene. Germline CDR1 reads SQVTM; CDR2 reads ANQGSEA. V lost 0 bases and J 2 bases, leaving 7 bases between the germline ends. The CDR3 totals 13 residues. This CDR3 reads CSVEDRGNYGYTF. In DNA form, the CDR3 reads TGCAGCGTTGAAGATCGAGGGAACTATGGCTACACCTTC.

This chain joins TRBV28 and TRBJ1-2, with D possibly being TRBD1 (6 bases). Germline V gene lookup returns CDR1 MDHEN and CDR2 SYDVKM. CDR3 length equals 13 residues. V lost 4 bases and J 8 bases, leaving 14 bases between the germline ends. In DNA, the CDR3 is TGTGCCAGCAGTTCCTCAGGGGAAGGGGGCTACACCTTC. Protein: CASSSSGEGGYTF.

This rearrangement joins TRBV28 to TRBJ1-6, with 9 bases matching TRBD1. Germline assignment: CDR1 MDHEN and CDR2 SYDVKM. The CDR3 sequence is 15 residues long. V lost 6 bases to trimming and J lost 7 bases; unmatched junction nucleotides: 7. The CDR3 region is CASRGTGSRNSPLHF. CDR3 nucleotides: TGTGCCAGCAGAGGGACAGGGTCTCGCAATTCACCCCTCCACTTT.

The rearrangement links TRBV4-2 to TRBJ2-1, with D possibly TRBD2 on 5 matching bases. The CDR3 runs 15 residues. Germline assignment: CDR1 LGHNA and CDR2 YNFKEQ. V was pared by 1 base and J by 7 bases, with 14 bases between. CDR3 region: CASSQGGREGNEQFF. The DNA of the CDR3 is TGTGCCAGCAGCCAAGGTGGTCGCGAGGGAAATGAGCAGTTCTTC.

Only one count was recorded for this clone. This sequence joins TRBV9 and TRBJ2-7, with 8 bases matching TRBD1. The V gene end was trimmed by 4 bases and the J gene end by 2 bases; junction bases not matched to a gene: 8. The CDR3 is 15 residues long. Per germline, CDR1 SGDLS and CDR2 YYNGEE. This chain's CDR3 is CASSPGDRSPYEQYF. The DNA for the CDR3 is TGTGCCAGCAGCCCTGGGGACAGGAGTCCCTACGAGCAGTACTTC.

The chain uses TRBV7-2 and TRBJ2-6, with D tentatively TRBD1 (6 bases). V shed 5 bases and J shed 2 bases, with 10 bases lying between them. Per the germline V gene, CDR1 is SGHTA and CDR2 is FQGNSA. CDR3 size: 15 residues. CDR3 region: CASSPQGPGANVLTF. CDR3 nucleotide sequence: TGTGCCAGCAGCCCTCAGGGGCCTGGGGCCAACGTCCTGACTTTC.

J is TRBJ1-1 and V is TRBV27; TRBD1 is a possible D gene (5 bases). Trimming stripped 4 bases from V and 3 bases from J, with 9 bases between. The V gene's germline CDR1 is MNHEY and CDR2 SMNVEV (reference sequence). This CDR3 spans 13 amino acids. The CDR3 nucleotides read TGTGCCAGCAGTTCCATAGGGGACACTGAAGCTTTCTTT. Translation: CASSSIGDTEAFF.

V usage is TRBV29-1 and J usage is TRBJ2-7, with D possibly matching TRBD1 (7 bases). Germline lookup yields CDR1 SQVTM and CDR2 ANQGSEA. The CDR3 is 13 amino acids. V lost 4 bases to trimming and J lost 4 bases, with 14 bases between them. CDR3 amino acids: CSVGGTASYEQYF. The CDR3 DNA is TGCAGCGTTGGCGGGACAGCATCTTACGAGCAGTACTTC.

The chain has TRBV6-5 and TRBJ2-3; maybe TRBD2 (7 bases). CDR3 length equals 15 residues. The V gene lost 6 bases and the J gene lost 1 base, with 14 bases spanning the gap. Germline CDR1 and CDR2: MNHEY and SVGAGI. CDR3 amino acids: CASRDKGGGTDTQYF. In DNA form, the CDR3 reads TGTGCCAGCAGAGACAAAGGGGGGGGCACAGATACGCAGTATTTT.

This chain links TRBV6-6 with TRBJ2-7; 8 nucleotides align to TRBD1. With 5 bases clipped from V and 5 bases from J, the junction kept 8 bases outside the gene matches. The V gene's germline CDR1 is MNHNY and CDR2 SVGAGI (reference sequence). The CDR3 is made up of 14 amino acids. In DNA form, the CDR3 reads TGTGCCAGCAGTCAGCCGGACAGGGCCCACGAGCAGTACTTC. Translating it yields CASSQPDRAHEQYF.

The chain links TRBV4-2 to TRBJ1-5, with 7 bases that match TRBD1. This CDR3 is 15 amino acids long. The germline CDR1 and CDR2 sequences are LGHNA and YNFKEQ. V was pared by 5 bases and J by 1 base, with 5 bases of the junction left unmatched. The CDR3 here is CASSETGSSNQPQHF. The CDR3 region has the DNA TGTGCCAGCAGCGAGACAGGGAGCAGCAATCAGCCCCAGCATTTT.

This sequence joins TRBV5-6 and TRBJ2-1; TRBD1 aligns across 8 bases. The germline V gene has CDR1 SGHDT and CDR2 YYEEEE. The CDR3 is 13 amino acids. Trimming at V came to 3 bases and at J to 8 bases, leaving 4 bases not matched to a gene. The CDR3 spells CASSWTGSHEQFF. In DNA, the CDR3 is TGTGCCAGCAGCTGGACAGGGTCTCATGAGCAGTTCTTC.

The chain employs TRBV7-2 and TRBJ1-2, with D perhaps matching TRBD1 (5 bases). V was clipped by 0 bases and J by 8 bases, with 10 bases between them. The CDR3 contains 13 residues. CDR1 is SGHTA, CDR2 FQGNSA, per germline. In DNA, the CDR3 is TGTGCCAGCAGCTTAGCAGGGGCGAAGGGCTACACCTTC. Amino acids: CASSLAGAKGYTF.

This CDR3 is CASSVPSGRPYGYTF. The DNA of the CDR3 is TGTGCCAGCAGCGTACCCTCTGGCAGGCCTTATGGCTACACCTTC. V is TRBV7-9 and J is TRBJ1-2; unclear D gene. CDR3 size: 15 residues. The germline CDR1 and CDR2 sequences are SEHNR and FQNEAQ (reference sequence). The V and J ends lost 5 bases and 5 bases respectively, with 18 bases between them.

This clone was detected once. The chain uses TRBV10-1 and TRBJ2-7; 13 bases map to TRBD2. This CDR3 contains 14 residues. Germline V gene sequence: CDR1 WNHNN, CDR2 SYGVQD (reference sequence). The trim removed 6 bases at V and 5 bases at J, leaving 4 bases unmatched. This chain's CDR3 is CASSEGLAGNEQYF. CDR3 in DNA: TGCGCCAGCAGCGAGGGACTAGCGGGAAACGAGCAGTACTTC.

Only one count was recorded for this clone. The CDR3 reads CASSRGKDEQFF. CDR3 DNA: TGTGCCAGCAGCAGAGGGAAGGATGAGCAGTTCTTC. V and J are TRBV21-1 and TRBJ2-1; whether TRBD2, the table's D call, matches the DNA was not checked. TRBV21-1 has pseudogene status. The CDR3 contains 12 residues.

This clone has a single count. The genes are TRBV5-1 and TRBJ2-7; TRBD2 agrees at 10 bases. With V trimmed by 3 bases and J by 9 bases, 9 bases remained unmatched. The germline CDR1 and CDR2 sequences are SGHRS and YFSETQ. The CDR3 runs to 14 residues. The CDR3, as DNA: TGCGCCAGCAGCTGGGGGACTAGCGTGTTAGGGCAGTACTTC. It encodes CASSWGTSVLGQYF.

This clone turned up a few times. The chain links TRBV5-1 to TRBJ2-7; weak D call: TRBD1 (6 bases). The CDR3 totals 15 residues. From germline, CDR1 is SGHRS and CDR2 YFSETQ. Trimming removed 0 bases from V and 3 bases from J, with 13 bases in between. Here the CDR3 reads CASSLASGVLYEQYF. CDR3 coding DNA: TGCGCCAGCAGCTTGGCATCAGGGGTCCTCTACGAGCAGTACTTC.

The rearrangement links TRBV7-3 to TRBJ2-1, with 7 nucleotides matching TRBD2. Germline CDR1 reads SGHTA; CDR2 reads FQGTGA. The length of the CDR3 is 14 residues. The junction had 5 bases not matched to a gene; V was cut back by 2 bases and J by 7 bases. CDR3 protein: CASSLGTTGNEQFF. The CDR3 nucleotides read TGTGCCAGCAGCTTAGGGACTACGGGAAATGAGCAGTTCTTC.

V is TRBV29-1 and J is TRBJ1-5; 8 bases map to TRBD1. V shed 5 bases, J shed 4 bases, and the junction held 7 bases outside the gene matches. Germline V CDR1 and CDR2: SQVTM, ANQGSEA. This CDR3 is built from 14 residues. CDR3 coding DNA: TGCAGCGTTCAACCCAGGGGGCGTAATCAGCCCCAGCATTTT. Its translation is CSVQPRGRNQPQHF.

The J gene is TRBJ1-6, the V gene TRBV6-4, with unresolved D. Trimming took 3 bases from V and 5 from J, leaving 8 bases between them. Germline loops: CDR1 MRHNA, CDR2 SNTAGT. This CDR3 has 14 residues. The chain's CDR3 is CASSEGRNNSPLHF. The DNA of the CDR3 is TGTGCCAGCAGTGAGGGGAGGAATAATTCACCCCTCCACTTT.

CDR3 protein: CASSTEGGHEQYF. The CDR3 DNA sequence: TGTGCCAGTAGTACCGAGGGCGGCCACGAGCAGTACTTC. The chain recombines TRBV19 with TRBJ2-7; the D gene is possibly TRBD2 (5 bases). Germline lookup yields CDR1 LNHDA and CDR2 SQIVND (reference sequence). V lost 4 bases and J lost 5, with 12 bases in between. The CDR3 sequence is 13 residues long.

The chain recombines TRBV18 with TRBJ1-1; 8 bases line up with TRBD1. Germline values: CDR1 KGHSH, CDR2 LQKENI. The CDR3 contains 14 residues. V trimming: 3 bases; J trimming: 5 bases; junction bases outside the gene matches: 5. CDR3 bases: TGTGCCAGCTCACCGACAGGGGCTGGTACTGAAGCTTTCTTT. Translation: CASSPTGAGTEAFF.

The CDR3 region is CSVQLGVGTGELFF. The CDR3 DNA reads as TGCAGCGTGCAGCTGGGAGTCGGCACCGGGGAGCTGTTTTTT. The V and J genes are TRBV29-1 and TRBJ2-2; D is possibly TRBD2 (5 bases). Trimming took 6 bases from V and 4 from J, leaving 15 bases between them. The CDR3 runs to 14 residues. The V gene's germline CDR1 is SQVTM and CDR2 ANQGSEA.

V usage is TRBV24-1 and J usage is TRBJ2-1; 10 bases are a match to TRBD2. Germline V gene sequence: CDR1 KGHDR, CDR2 SFDVKD. J was trimmed by 6 bases and V by 4 bases; bases with no gene match: 8. The CDR3 spans 16 residues. The CDR3 DNA is TGTGCCACCAGTGAGGCACTAGCGGGATTGGTCAATGAGCAGTTCTTC. Translated: CATSEALAGLVNEQFF.

CDR3 amino acids: CASSLPGTGMYEQYF. CDR3 nucleotides: TGTGCCAGCAGCCTTCCCGGGACAGGGATGTACGAGCAGTACTTC. The chain has TRBV5-4 and TRBJ2-7; 9 bases are a match to TRBD1. The germline V gene has CDR1 SGHNT and CDR2 YYREEE (reference sequence). This CDR3 is built from 15 residues. After removal of 4 bases from V and 4 bases from J, the junction contained 9 bases not matched to a gene.

V usage is TRBV28 and J usage is TRBJ2-5; D possibly corresponds to TRBD2 (6 bases). Germline V gene data show CDR1 as MDHEN and CDR2 as SYDVKM. The CDR3 loop spans 15 amino acids. Trimming removed 7 bases at V and 4 bases at J, with 19 bases between. The CDR3 DNA sequence: TGTGCCAGCATCCGCGGCGGGGCTTTCGGAGAGACCCAGTACTTC. The encoded protein is CASIRGGAFGETQYF.

The CDR3 is CASSSFGGKGTDTQYF. The DNA of the CDR3 is TGTGCCAGCAGTTCCTTCGGCGGGAAAGGCACAGATACGCAGTATTTT. V usage is TRBV6-5 and J usage is TRBJ2-3; D perhaps matches TRBD2 (6 bases). The CDR3 has 16 amino acids. V was pared by 4 bases and J by 1 base, with 15 bases between. Germline-derived CDR1 and CDR2 are MNHEY and SVGAGI.

The chain combines TRBV6-5 with TRBJ1-1; 10 nucleotides match TRBD1. The CDR3 has 15 amino acids. CDR1 is MNHEY, CDR2 SVGAGI, per germline. Trimming at V came to 7 bases and at J to 5 bases, leaving 10 bases not matched to a gene. In nucleotides, the CDR3 is TGTGCCAGCAATAGACCGGGACAGGGGAAAACTGAAGCTTTCTTT. As protein: CASNRPGQGKTEAFF.

The gene calls are TRBV28 and TRBJ2-2; D gene uncertain. V dropped 6 bases and J dropped 1 base, with 15 bases sitting between them. The CDR3 runs 16 residues. Germline V gives CDR1 MDHEN, CDR2 SYDVKM. The CDR3 DNA sequence: TGTGCCAGCAGATTCGGAAGACTGCTGAACACCGGGGAGCTGTTTTTT. This sequence encodes CASRFGRLLNTGELFF. The whole variable domain, filled in from reference TRBV28 and TRBJ2-2, reads DVKVTQSSRYLVKRTGEKVFLECVQDMDHENMFWYRQDPGLGLRLIYFSYDVKMKEKGDIPEGYSVSREKKERFSLILESASTNQTSMYLCASRFGRLLNTGELFFGEGSRLTVL.